This TCR beta chain is from a study of cytomegalovirus exposure and HLA in healthy donors (dated by TCRdb to the late 2010s). About the investigation overall: An earlier analysis of several hundred of the donors reported more than 250 Gb of sequence data and about 100 million unique TCR beta sequences from 150 million to 200 million T cells. High-throughput TCR immunosequencing, statistical association of individual TCRs with disease status, and machine learning were combined to predict cytomegalovirus infection status. The later analysis used no new phenotypic data to find candidate immune exposures, relying instead on TCR beta sequences and their occurrence across donors. To decide whether each TCR beta V gene segment behaved as functional or pseudogenic, an earlier analysis of some 580 of the donors relied on high-throughput TCR beta sequencing. Donor age, sex, ethnicity and CMV serostatus were collected together with the repertoire data. Across some 400 genotyped donors of the cohort, an average of roughly 230,000 unique TCR beta nucleotide sequences per donor were sequenced, and roughly 20% of those sequences were non-productive. Roughly 5 DR-DQ haplotypes were treated as single units for association and clustering because of strong linkage in the cohort. Using immunosequencing, the study profiled T cell repertoires from roughly 650 subjects and related those repertoires to cytomegalovirus serostatus. A later genetic analysis used genome-wide SNP genotypes for about 65% of the roughly 700 donors, treating that subset as a discovery cohort. HLA typing included class I and class II loci at four-digit resolution. Every discovery cohort repertoire had been produced on one sequencing platform. The study aimed to test whether signatures of past pathogen exposure could be identified by cataloging public T cell receptors. An early release covering just under 650 HLA-typed donors comprised about 310 gigabases of sequencing data and around 86 million unique TCR sequences. Among the 398 genotyped donors, 75% to 90% belonged to the genetic ancestry cluster associated with self-reported Caucasian donors. Typing coverage varied by locus: roughly 620-640 donors for A, B, C, DRB1 and DQB1; 522 for DQA1; around 570 for DPA1; under 490 for DPB1. In a later analysis, previously published TCR beta repertoires from fewer than 750 donors were re-analyzed and high-resolution HLA genotyping was added so that TCR occurrence patterns could be studied. In addition to the first cohort of around 670 subjects, a separate validation cohort of 130 or so different subjects was used.

Library generation was performed with the immunoSEQ multiplex PCR assay. A mixture of 60 forward primers for TCR Vbeta segments and 13 reverse primers for TCR Jbeta segments was used in the multiplex PCR. The CDR3 region of rearranged TCR beta genes was amplified from genomic DNA with a multiplex PCR assay. Amplified TCR beta libraries were sequenced as 87-base-pair reads on the Illumina HiSeq System. The paper's processing steps were these. Across the roughly 600 repertoires, a later analysis counted roughly 84 million unique TCR beta chains, 9.5 million to 12 million of which were shared by at least two donors. Raw reads were error-corrected and collapsed into unique sequences with a nearest-neighbor algorithm that merged closely related sequences to remove PCR and sequencing errors. CDR3 sequences were aligned to IMGT reference sequences to assign V, D and J gene segments. For a sequence to be retained, a match of at least six nucleotides was required to both a V gene segment and a J gene segment. A rearrangement counted as productive if the CDR3 had no stop codons and remained in frame with V and J, and every other rearrangement counted as non-productive. Following IMGT convention, CDR3 was defined as the stretch from the second conserved V-encoded cysteine up to the conserved J-encoded phenylalanine. The earlier analysis of approximately 500 of the donors excluded sequences that lacked an unambiguous match to a single V gene segment. In an earlier analysis of almost 600 of the donors, a V segment was called functional when productive rearrangements were above 56.7%, and segregating when the standard deviation between donors exceeded 5%. A statistical classification framework was built to diagnose cytomegalovirus status from the catalog of TCR beta chain sequences. In a later analysis, V and J genes were assigned by comparing TCR nucleotide sequences against IMGT/GENE-DB human TR gene sequences. The TCRdist pipeline was used in a later analysis to assign CDR3 sequences and most-parsimonious VDJ recombination scenarios. In a later analysis, every TCR beta chain was defined by the combination of its CDR3 amino acid sequence and its V-gene family, and reads without a unique V-gene family were dropped. As a way to deal with suspected cross-contamination and a sequencing artifact, a later analysis dropped hundreds of nucleotide sequences that were highly shared and had low generation probability. In a later analysis, a clonal expansion index for each public chain was calculated from normalized within-repertoire ranks of inferred template counts. A later analysis computed generation probabilities with a VDJ recombination model fitted to out-of-frame rearrangements, and checked the results against IGoR. In a later analysis, TCR-TCR, TCR-HLA and TCR-CMV co-occurrence was scored with hypergeometric tests, and a repertoire-size bias correction was applied to TCR pairs. To estimate false discovery rates, a later analysis permuted the HLA or CMV assignments 20 times. In a later analysis, co-occurring TCRs were grouped using DBSCAN, and TCRdist sequence similarity was added for clustering within HLA-allele-positive subsets. For co-occurrence clustering, repertoires with fewer than 30,000 or more than 120,000 public chains were excluded, along with 4 to 6 repertoires with anomalous nucleotide sharing. TCRdb holds this immuneACCESS table with in-frame rearrangements only. Some clones are missing; in checked studies, unresolved V genes explain under half, and the rest has no known cause. V and J calls and clone size are those listed in that table; D and trimming were worked out from the DNA. The table for this sample shows 75,000 to 95,000 clones. The top ten clonotypes cover approximately 1.5% of the sample.

With regard to this clone: No antigen is known for it.

The cohort was made up of 666 healthy bone marrow donors. At the time of sampling, all cohort members were nominally healthy, though unrecorded immune exposures were likely present. The donor was CMV seronegative and belonged to the group of approximately 320 seronegative cohort members. A peripheral blood sample was provided by each donor, and peripheral blood mononuclear cells were used for TCR beta sequencing. The Qiagen DNeasy Blood Extraction Kit was used to extract genomic DNA from the blood cell samples. V is shortened by 0 bases, J by 7 bases, and the region joining them spans 10 bases. The germline V gene encodes CDR1 SGHRS and CDR2 YFSETQ. Including cysteine and phenylalanine, the CDR3 has 13 amino acids. Here the CDR3 DNA is all that survives: 39 bases in frame from base 1. The study at large found these results: The study gave a list of 150 to 200 TCR beta chains associated with cytomegalovirus. For the cohort, immune exposure information was limited to CMV serostatus. An earlier analysis of around 500 of the donors showed that most TCR beta V segments appeared in productive rearrangements either about 87% or about 30% of the time, which broadly matched IMGT annotations. In a later analysis, HLA-associated TCR beta chains were found to be more clonally expanded and to have lower generation probabilities than equally common non-associated chains. The 87-base-pair reads could not distinguish some IMGT-functional V segments, including TRBV6-2 and TRBV6-3, so those segments were excluded. In a later analysis, the rate of TCR association differed among HLA loci, with DRB1 alleles having the most associated TCRs and HLA-C alleles having the fewest. Assigning TCR associations to individual alleles was difficult when HLA alleles, especially DR and DQ, strongly co-occurred. Because counts were too low, under 20 rarely observed V segments, including chromosome 9 orphons, were left out of the earlier analysis of roughly 600 of the donors. The authors suggested that the approach could potentially be generalized to other disease states and immunological phenotypes. HLA typing was unavailable for some donors at each locus, so association tests used only the typed subset. A further reported finding was that TCR beta sequences accurately predicted the HLA-A and HLA-B alleles for most subjects in the first cohort. In vitro tests confirmed that a few of the cytomegalovirus-associated TCR beta chains recognize cytomegalovirus antigens. The presence/absence analyses assumed that sequencing depth was roughly uniform across donors, and that assumption may not be true. In a later genetic analysis, fewer N-insertions in productive TCRs were reported among donors in an Asian-associated ancestry cluster than the approximately 670-donor mean. In this cohort, only TCR beta chains were sequenced, and detectable features were limited by the absence of alpha or paired-chain data. Most CMV-associated TCR beta chains appeared to be HLA-restricted in a later analysis, and the HLA associations seemed to be driven largely by CMV exposure. At a false discovery rate of 0.05, a later analysis linked approximately 18,000 TCR beta sequences to specific HLA alleles. Cytomegalovirus status was reported to be diagnosed by the classifier with high specificity and sensitivity in both the original and validation cohorts. Across donors, most TCR sequences were observed very rarely, whereas some public TCRs were present in many individuals. A later genetic analysis associated a missense DCLRE1C variant with V-gene and J-gene trimming of TCR beta chains, and an independent cohort replicated the association. A group of highly shared sequence variants was considered likely to be a technical artifact of the sequencing pipeline. Correlated functional status among segregating V segments might be attributable to linkage disequilibrium, but an unknown experimental factor could not be ruled out. Several of the top co-occurrence clusters appeared to be linked to parvovirus B19, influenza, CMV and Epstein-Barr virus, according to a later analysis.

Input material: PBMCs. The receptor was isolated from a woman aged 55-70 years in good health and CMV-seronegative. In this chain, TRBV5-1 is recombined with TRBJ2-5, with the D gene uncertain. The CDR3 protein is CASSLAQIGTQYF. The DNA reads TGCGCCAGCAGCTTGGCACAGATCGGGACCCAGTACTTC.